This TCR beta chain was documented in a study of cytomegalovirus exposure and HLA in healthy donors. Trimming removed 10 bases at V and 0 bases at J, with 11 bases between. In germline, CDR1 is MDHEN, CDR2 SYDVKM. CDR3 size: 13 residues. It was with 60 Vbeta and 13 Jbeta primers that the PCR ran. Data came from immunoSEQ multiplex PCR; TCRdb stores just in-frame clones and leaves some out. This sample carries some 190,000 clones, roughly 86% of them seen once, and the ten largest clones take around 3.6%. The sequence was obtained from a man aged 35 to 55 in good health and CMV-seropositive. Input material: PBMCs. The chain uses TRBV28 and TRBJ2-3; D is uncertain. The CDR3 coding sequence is TGTGCCAATGCCAAAACTAGCACAGATACGCAGTATTTT. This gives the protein CANAKTSTDTQYF. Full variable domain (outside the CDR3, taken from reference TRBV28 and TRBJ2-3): DVKVTQSSRYLVKRTGEKVFLECVQDMDHENMFWYRQDPGLGLRLIYFSYDVKMKEKGDIPEGYSVSREKKERFSLILESASTNQTSMYLCANAKTSTDTQYFGPGTRLTVL.